This T cell receptor (beta chain) is drawn from a study of regulatory T cells in long-lasting Graves disease. This clonotype appeared many times. The antigen is not known. Study-wide points: Authors noted too few samples as a limitation. Newly diagnosed Graves' patients exceeded persistent ones in TCR diversity. With persistent disease, TRBV28, TRBJ1-2 and TRBJ2-5 were the favored segments.

Sample time point: persistent/refractory GD, antithyroid drugs over 5 years with positive TRAb. PBMCs were the source of the RNA used for TCR sequencing. EDTA tubes received 9 to 10 milliliters of collected peripheral blood. Libraries of TCR beta came from iRepertoire HTBI primers plus Arm-PCR of CDR3 regions. TCRdb re-derived calls from the multiplex PCR reads in MiXCR, one entry per CDR3 protein. In the table there are hundreds of thousands of distinct CDR3 sequences, around a fifth of which are singletons. The CDR3 extends over 15 amino acids. Trimming removed 4 bases from V and 5 bases from J; junction bases left unmatched: 10.

The TCR originated in a female donor with Graves disease. The gene calls are TRBV12-3 or TRBV12-4 and TRBJ1-1, with TRBD1 matching over 7 bases. Sequenced material: peripheral blood mononuclear cells (PBMCs), taken when the disease was refractory, from a patient treated with antithyroid drugs. This CDR3 is CASSSSIRGMTEAFF. CDR3 sequence (DNA): TGTGCCAGCAGTTCGTCCATCAGGGGGATGACTGAAGCTTTCTTT.